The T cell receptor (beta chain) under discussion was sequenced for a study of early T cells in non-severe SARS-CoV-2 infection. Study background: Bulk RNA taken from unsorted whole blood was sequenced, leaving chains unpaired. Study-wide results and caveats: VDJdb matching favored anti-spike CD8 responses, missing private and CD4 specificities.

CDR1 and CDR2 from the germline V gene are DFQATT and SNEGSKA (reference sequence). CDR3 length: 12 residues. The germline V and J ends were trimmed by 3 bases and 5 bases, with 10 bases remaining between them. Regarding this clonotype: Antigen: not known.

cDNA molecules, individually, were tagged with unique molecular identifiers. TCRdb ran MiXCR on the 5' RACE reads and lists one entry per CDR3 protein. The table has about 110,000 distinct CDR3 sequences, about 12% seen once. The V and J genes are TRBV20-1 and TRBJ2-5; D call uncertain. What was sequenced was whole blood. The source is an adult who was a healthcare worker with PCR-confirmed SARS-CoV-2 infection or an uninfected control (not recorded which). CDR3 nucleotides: TGCAGTGCTAGTGGCAATGAGGAGACCCAGTACTTC. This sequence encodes CSASGNEETQYF.